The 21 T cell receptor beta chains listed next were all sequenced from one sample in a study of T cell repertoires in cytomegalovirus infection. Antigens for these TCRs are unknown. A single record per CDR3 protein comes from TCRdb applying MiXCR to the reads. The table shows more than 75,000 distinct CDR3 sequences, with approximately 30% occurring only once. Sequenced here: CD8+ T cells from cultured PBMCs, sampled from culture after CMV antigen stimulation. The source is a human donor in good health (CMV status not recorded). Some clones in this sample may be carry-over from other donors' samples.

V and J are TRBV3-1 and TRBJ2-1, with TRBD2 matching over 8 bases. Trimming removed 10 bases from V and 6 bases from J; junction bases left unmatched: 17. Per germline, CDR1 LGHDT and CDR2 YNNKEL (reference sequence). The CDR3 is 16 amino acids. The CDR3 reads CATAGGFGRDANEQFF. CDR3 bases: TGTGCCACCGCGGGGGGCTTCGGCAGGGACGCCAATGAGCAGTTCTTC.

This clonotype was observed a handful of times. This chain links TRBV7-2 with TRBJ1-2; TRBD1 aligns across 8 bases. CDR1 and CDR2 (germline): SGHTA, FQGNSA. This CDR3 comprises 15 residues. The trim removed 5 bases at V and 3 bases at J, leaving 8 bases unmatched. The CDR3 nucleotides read TGTGCCAGCAGCACAGGACAGGGCGCCTACTATGGCTACACCTTC. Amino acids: CASSTGQGAYYGYTF.

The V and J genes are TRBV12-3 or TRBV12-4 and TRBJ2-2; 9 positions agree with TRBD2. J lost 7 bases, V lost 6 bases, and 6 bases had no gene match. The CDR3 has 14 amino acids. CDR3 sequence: CASRLSTSGGELFF. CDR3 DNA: TGTGCCAGCAGACTATCGACTAGCGGCGGGGAGCTGTTTTTT.

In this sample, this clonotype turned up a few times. The CDR3 region has the DNA TGCGCCAGCAGCCTTGGACAGGGGTCAGGCTACGAGCAGTACTTC. It codes for CASSLGQGSGYEQYF. The rearrangement links TRBV4-1 to TRBJ2-7; 9 bases agree with TRBD1. Germline V gene sequence: CDR1 MGHRA, CDR2 YSYEKL. The CDR3 covers 15 residues. The V gene end was trimmed by 4 bases and the J gene end by 3 bases; junction bases not matched to a gene: 7.

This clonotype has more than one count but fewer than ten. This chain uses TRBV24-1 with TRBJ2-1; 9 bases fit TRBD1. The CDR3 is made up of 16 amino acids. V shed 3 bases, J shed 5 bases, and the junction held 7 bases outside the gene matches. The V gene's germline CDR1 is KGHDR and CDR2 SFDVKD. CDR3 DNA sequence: TGTGCCACCAGTGATCCGGACAGGGGAGGGGACAATGAGCAGTTCTTC. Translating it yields CATSDPDRGGDNEQFF.

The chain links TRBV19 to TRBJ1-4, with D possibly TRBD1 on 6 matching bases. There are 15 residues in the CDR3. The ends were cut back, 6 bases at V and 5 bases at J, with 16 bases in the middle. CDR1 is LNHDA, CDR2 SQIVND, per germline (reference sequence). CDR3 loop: CASSLRDTVNEKLFF. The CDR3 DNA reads TGTGCCAGTAGCCTCCGGGACACCGTAAATGAAAAACTGTTTTTT.

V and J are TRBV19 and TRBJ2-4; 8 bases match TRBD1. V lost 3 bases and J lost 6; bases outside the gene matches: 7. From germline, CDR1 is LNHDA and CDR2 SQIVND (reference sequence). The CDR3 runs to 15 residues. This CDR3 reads CASSMLITGGNIQYF. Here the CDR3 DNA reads TGTGCCAGTAGTATGTTGATAACAGGGGGAAACATTCAGTACTTC.

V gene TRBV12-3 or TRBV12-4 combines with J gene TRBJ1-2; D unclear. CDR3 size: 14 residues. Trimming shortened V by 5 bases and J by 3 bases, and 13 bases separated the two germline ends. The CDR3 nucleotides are TGTGCCAGCAGTCCCGGGCCAGATTACTATGGCTACACCTTC. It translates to CASSPGPDYYGYTF.

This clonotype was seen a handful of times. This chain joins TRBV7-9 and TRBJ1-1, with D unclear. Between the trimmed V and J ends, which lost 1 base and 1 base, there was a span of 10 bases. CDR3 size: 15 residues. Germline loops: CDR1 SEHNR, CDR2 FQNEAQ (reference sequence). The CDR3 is CASSLGPLGNTEAFF. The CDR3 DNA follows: TGTGCCAGCAGCTTAGGGCCCCTCGGGAACACTGAAGCTTTCTTT.

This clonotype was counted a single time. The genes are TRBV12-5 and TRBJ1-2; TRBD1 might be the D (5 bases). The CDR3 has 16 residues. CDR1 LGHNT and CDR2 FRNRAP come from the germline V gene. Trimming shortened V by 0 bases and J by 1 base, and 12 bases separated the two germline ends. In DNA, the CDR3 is TGTGCTAGTGGTTTGGTACCCGGGGCGGTTAACTATGGCTACACCTTC. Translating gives CASGLVPGAVNYGYTF.

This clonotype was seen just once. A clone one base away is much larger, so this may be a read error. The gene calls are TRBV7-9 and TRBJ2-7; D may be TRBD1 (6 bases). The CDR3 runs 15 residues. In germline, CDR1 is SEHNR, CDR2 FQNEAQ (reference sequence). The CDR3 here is CASSLISVGGYGQYF. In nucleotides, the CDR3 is TGTGCCAGCAGCTTAATCTCAGTTGGGGGCTACGGGCAGTACTTC. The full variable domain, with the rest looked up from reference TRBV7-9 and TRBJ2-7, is DTGVSQNPRHKITKRGQNVTFRCDPISEHNRLYWYRQTLGQGPEFLTYFQNEAQLEKSRLLSDRFSAERPKGSFSTLEIQRTEQGDSAMYLCASSLISVGGYGQYFGPGTRLTVT.

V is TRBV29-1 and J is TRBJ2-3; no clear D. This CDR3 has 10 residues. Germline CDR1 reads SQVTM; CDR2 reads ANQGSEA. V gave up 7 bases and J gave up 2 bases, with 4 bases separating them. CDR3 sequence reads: CSADTDTQYF. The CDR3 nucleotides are TGCAGCGCTGACACAGATACGCAGTATTTT.

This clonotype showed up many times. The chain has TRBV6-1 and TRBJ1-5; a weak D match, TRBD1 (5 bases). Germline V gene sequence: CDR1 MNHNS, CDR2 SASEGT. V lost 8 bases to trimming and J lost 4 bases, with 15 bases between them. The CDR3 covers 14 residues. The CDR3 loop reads CASGGGIGNQPQHF. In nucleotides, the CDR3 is TGTGCCAGCGGGGGAGGGATTGGAAATCAGCCCCAGCATTTT.

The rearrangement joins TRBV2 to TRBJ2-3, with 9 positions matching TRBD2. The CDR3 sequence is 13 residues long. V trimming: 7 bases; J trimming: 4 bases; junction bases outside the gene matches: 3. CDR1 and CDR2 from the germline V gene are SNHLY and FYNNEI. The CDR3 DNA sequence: TGTGCCAGCACGGGACTAGCAGCAGATACGCAGTATTTT. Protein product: CASTGLAADTQYF.

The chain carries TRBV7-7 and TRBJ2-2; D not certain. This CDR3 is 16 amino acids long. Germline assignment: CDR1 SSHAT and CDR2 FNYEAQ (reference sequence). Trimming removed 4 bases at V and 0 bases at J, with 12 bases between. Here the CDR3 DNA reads TGTGCCAGCAGCTCCCGATCGACACCGAACACCGGGGAGCTGTTTTTT. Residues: CASSSRSTPNTGELFF.

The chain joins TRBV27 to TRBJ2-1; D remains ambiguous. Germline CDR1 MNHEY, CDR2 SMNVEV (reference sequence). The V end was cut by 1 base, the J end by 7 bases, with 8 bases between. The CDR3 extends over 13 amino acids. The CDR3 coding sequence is TGTGCCAGCAGTTTATGGGTCAGAAATGAGCAGTTCTTC. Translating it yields CASSLWVRNEQFF.

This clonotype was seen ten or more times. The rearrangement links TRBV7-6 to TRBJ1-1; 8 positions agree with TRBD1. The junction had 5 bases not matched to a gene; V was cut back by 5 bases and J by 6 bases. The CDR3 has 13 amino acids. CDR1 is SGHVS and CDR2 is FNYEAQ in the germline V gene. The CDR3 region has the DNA TGTGCCAGCAGCGTTACAGGGGGGGCTGAAGCTTTCTTT. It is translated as CASSVTGGAEAFF.

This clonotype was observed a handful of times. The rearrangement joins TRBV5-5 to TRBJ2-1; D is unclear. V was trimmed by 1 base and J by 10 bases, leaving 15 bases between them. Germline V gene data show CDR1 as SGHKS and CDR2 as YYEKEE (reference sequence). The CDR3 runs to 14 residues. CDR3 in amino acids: CASSLPPPRAEQFF. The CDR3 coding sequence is TGTGCCAGCAGCTTGCCCCCACCGCGTGCCGAGCAGTTCTTC.

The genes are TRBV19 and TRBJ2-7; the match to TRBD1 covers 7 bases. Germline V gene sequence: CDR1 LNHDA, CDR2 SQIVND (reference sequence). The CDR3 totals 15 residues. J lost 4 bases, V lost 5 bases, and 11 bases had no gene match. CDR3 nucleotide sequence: TGTGCCAGTAGTTACTCTACGGGACAGTTGTACGAGCAGTACTTC. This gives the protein CASSYSTGQLYEQYF.

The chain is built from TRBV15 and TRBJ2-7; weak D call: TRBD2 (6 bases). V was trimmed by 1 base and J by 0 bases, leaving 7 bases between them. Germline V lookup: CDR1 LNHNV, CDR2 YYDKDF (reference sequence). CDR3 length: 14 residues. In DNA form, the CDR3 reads TGTGCCACCAGCAGAGCGGGGGACTCCTACGAGCAGTACTTC. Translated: CATSRAGDSYEQYF.

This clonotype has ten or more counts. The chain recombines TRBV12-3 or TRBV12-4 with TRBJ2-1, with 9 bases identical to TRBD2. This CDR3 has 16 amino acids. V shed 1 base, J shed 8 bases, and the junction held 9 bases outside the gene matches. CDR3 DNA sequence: TGTGCCAGCAGTTTAGGGTCCCTAGCGGGGATATATGAGCAGTTCTTC. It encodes CASSLGSLAGIYEQFF.